This T cell receptor beta chain is drawn from a study of cytomegalovirus exposure and HLA in healthy donors. The CDR3 sequence is 12 residues long. CDR1 and CDR2 from the germline V gene are GTSNPN and SVGIG (reference sequence). The V and J ends lost 7 bases and 4 bases, in that order; junction bases with no gene match: 4. 60 Vbeta and 13 Jbeta primers were used in PCR. TCRdb's copy holds only in-frame clones and misses some; the assay was immunoSEQ multiplex PCR. The table has over 60,000 clones, roughly four fifths seen once. The TCR was taken from a woman aged 25 to 39 in good health and CMV-seropositive. The specimen sequenced was PBMCs. The chain combines TRBV30 with TRBJ1-2; 9 nucleotides agree with TRBD1. The CDR3 here is CAFHRGPYGYTF. Here the CDR3 DNA reads TGTGCCTTTCACAGGGGGCCCTATGGCTACACCTTC.